This T cell receptor beta chain was identified during a study of intratumoral heterogeneity in liver cancer. With regard to the full study: Across the full approximately 14-patient cohort, most patients were male and a median age of approximately 63 years was recorded. To investigate intratumor heterogeneity, the study integrated RNA-seq, DNA sequencing, TCR-seq and SNP array data drawn from multiple regions of hepatocellular carcinoma specimens. The full cohort included more than 65 multiregional samples from about 14 HCC patients, consisting of 45 to 55 tumoral regions and 20 adjacent nontumoral regions.

Samples labelled H came from distinct, geographically separated regions of the hepatocellular carcinoma nodule. Every patient had early-stage hepatocellular carcinoma and received no therapy prior to surgical resection. The sampled areas showed no macroscopic signs of necrosis or hemorrhage. In two patients, TCR sequencing (ImmunoSeq) was performed on multiple regions. Frozen tissue samples from resection were taken at least 1 cm away from one another. The DNeasy blood and tissue kit was used to extract genomic DNA from bulk tissue. The paper's findings and limits, for the study overall: The authors noted a relatively low number of patients and under-sampled tumor-infiltrating lymphocyte representation as limitations. TCR sequencing reportedly confirmed RNA-seq-based estimates of regional differences in tumor-infiltrating lymphocyte burden. Overall T cell clonality did not differ significantly between tumor regions within either sequenced patient. Tumor region a in each sequenced patient had significantly more unique T-cell clonal expansions than region b.

Sequences LGHDT (CDR1) and YNNKEL (CDR2) are obtained from the germline V gene (reference sequence). The CDR3 numbers 19 residues from cysteine through phenylalanine. The DNA shown is the 57-base CDR3, in frame from base 1. After removal of 1 base from V and 0 bases from J, the junction retains 6 bases not matched to a gene. Concerning this clone: The antigen it recognizes is unknown. The record has no base qualities; no much larger clone is one base away.

TCR beta chain CDR3 regions were sequenced from genomic DNA using the immunoSEQ assay. Rearranged VDJ segments were amplified with primers that anneal to V and J segments. The paper's data handling went like this. The ImmunoSeq Analyzer software was used to calculate clonality and richness metrics. Differentially abundant clones between regions were identified using Fisher's exact test plus a beta-binomial method for added stringency. In its TCRdb copy, this immuneACCESS table keeps in-frame sequences only and misses some clones. Where compared with another copy, unresolved V genes explain less than half of these, and the others have no known cause. The D gene and trimming were derived from the DNA, and the V and J assignments and clone size from that table. This sample is represented by about 6,200 clones; 70% to 80% of them were singletons. Around 42% of the sample goes to the ten largest clones.

The material sequenced was tumor tissue, taken before any cancer treatment. The chain was built from TRBV3-1 (or the pseudogene TRBV3-2) and TRBJ2-6; 10 bases in the middle match TRBD2. The clonotype originates from a woman in her 70s with hepatocellular carcinoma. The CDR3 amino acid sequence is: CASSQVRTSGYSGANVLTF. The DNA reads as follows: TGTGCCAGCAGCCAAGTCCGGACTAGCGGTTACTCTGGGGCCAACGTCCTGACTTTC.